Reported below is one T cell receptor (beta chain). The antigen is unknown. Per the germline V gene, CDR1 is SNHLY and CDR2 is FYNNEI. V dropped 7 bases and J dropped 3 bases, with 7 bases sitting between them. This CDR3 contains 11 residues. TCRdb's copy holds only in-frame clones and misses some; the assay was immunoSEQ multiplex PCR. The table shows some 40,000 clones, with about 89% occurring only once. Time point of the sample: peripheral blood 6 weeks after treatment start. This sample was taken from a study of PD-L1 blockade in urothelial cancer. Study summary: Prior chemotherapy regimens per patient numbered 0 to 3. Blood yielded a median of about 140,000 T cells per sample. Analysis of the blood was performed 3 weeks (second dose) and 6 weeks after treatment start. Study-wide results and caveats: Clonality of blood TCR below the median before treatment predicted better survival.

The source material was PBMCs, sampled around atezolizumab (anti-PD-L1) treatment. This sequence originates from a man aged 65-85 years with urothelial cancer. The J gene is TRBJ2-7, the V gene TRBV2; D call uncertain. CDR3 bases: TGTGCCAGCACTGCCGGCTACGAGCAGTACTTC. Encoded protein: CASTAGYEQYF.